These 13 T cell receptor beta chains were all obtained from the same sample, sequenced in a study of shared clonotypes between healthy human individuals. The table came from immunoSEQ multiplex PCR; TCRdb's copy has only in-frame clones and leaves some out. The sample includes about 2.3 million clones, about 92% of them seen just once. Sequenced material: naive CD4+ T cells from PBMCs. Subset specified: CD45RA+ positively selected. All receptors derive from a man in his late teens or twenties in good health. Some clones in this sample may be carry-over from other donors' samples.

The chain joins TRBV5-1 to TRBJ1-1; 7 positions match TRBD1. J was trimmed by 2 bases and V by 0 bases; bases with no gene match: 4. Germline V gene lookup returns CDR1 SGHRS and CDR2 YFSETQ. The CDR3 has 15 amino acids. The CDR3 spells CASSLAGQDNTEAFF. CDR3 bases: TGCGCCAGCAGCTTGGCAGGACAGGACAACACTGAAGCTTTCTTT.

With respect to this clone: Other nucleotide sequences from this sample produce the same CDR3. The chain couples TRBV15 to TRBJ2-6; D may be TRBD2 (5 bases). The germline V and J ends were trimmed by 3 bases and 3 bases, with 9 bases remaining between them. Germline values: CDR1 LNHNV, CDR2 YYDKDF (reference sequence). The CDR3 totals 15 residues. CDR3: CATSSRGIGANVLTF. As DNA, the CDR3 is TGTGCCACCAGCAGTCGGGGTATTGGGGCCAACGTCCTGACTTTC.

The chain uses TRBV10-3 and TRBJ2-7, with 9 nucleotides matching TRBD1. The CDR3 runs 14 residues. The germline CDR1 and CDR2 sequences are ENHRY and SYGVKD. The V segment lost 5 bases and the J segment 3 bases; nucleotides outside the gene matches: 5. Here the CDR3 DNA reads TGTGCCATCAGTACCCGGGACAGGGACTACGAGCAGTACTTC. Translation: CAISTRDRDYEQYF.

This clone was observed a single time. Other DNA sequences in the same sample also yield this CDR3. The chain carries TRBV28 and TRBJ2-3; D is uncertain. Germline assignment: CDR1 MDHEN and CDR2 SYDVKM. V was trimmed by 2 bases and J by 4 bases, leaving 4 bases between them. This CDR3 is built from 12 residues. The CDR3 region has the DNA TGTGCCAGCAGTTTAGGGGCAGATACGCAGTATTTT. This encodes CASSLGADTQYF. The full variable domain, in which reference TRBV28 and TRBJ2-3 provide the parts outside the CDR3, is DVKVTQSSRYLVKRTGEKVFLECVQDMDHENMFWYRQDPGLGLRLIYFSYDVKMKEKGDIPEGYSVSREKKERFSLILESASTNQTSMYLCASSLGADTQYFGPGTRLTVL.

The rearrangement links TRBV7-9 to TRBJ2-5; TRBD2 matches at 8 bases. Germline loops: CDR1 SEHNR, CDR2 FQNEAQ (reference sequence). V lost 5 bases, J lost 6 bases, and 8 bases stayed unmatched. The CDR3 is 14 amino acids. The CDR3 is CASSPSGSGKTQYF. CDR3 bases: TGTGCCAGCAGCCCCAGCGGGAGTGGCAAGACCCAGTACTTC.

This clone appeared a single time. The chain recombines TRBV4-1 with TRBJ2-7; 13 bases agree with TRBD2. Germline values: CDR1 MGHRA, CDR2 YSYEKL. There are 16 residues in the CDR3. V lost 3 bases, J lost 4 bases, and 6 bases stayed unmatched. CDR3 DNA: TGCGCCAGCAGCCACCCTCAACTAGCGGGAGGGTACGAGCAGTACTTC. It encodes CASSHPQLAGGYEQYF.

The gene calls are TRBV7-3 and TRBJ2-2; D unresolved. The CDR3 extends over 14 amino acids. Germline loops: CDR1 SGHTA, CDR2 FQGTGA. The V and J ends lost 2 bases and 2 bases respectively, with 6 bases between them. The CDR3 here is CASSLAPNTGELFF. For the CDR3, the DNA is TGTGCCAGCAGCTTAGCGCCTAACACCGGGGAGCTGTTTTTT.

This CDR3 is CASSHEGQGRIEQYF. The CDR3 nucleotides are TGCGCCAGCAGCCATGAGGGACAGGGTAGGATCGAGCAGTACTTC. V and J are TRBV4-1 and TRBJ2-7; 9 positions agree with TRBD1. From germline, CDR1 is MGHRA and CDR2 YSYEKL. The CDR3 has 15 amino acids. The J segment lost 6 bases and the V segment lost 3 bases, leaving 9 bases of the junction unmatched.

A single count supports this clone. This sequence joins TRBV12-5 and TRBJ1-1; a weak D match, TRBD1 (5 bases). Per germline, CDR1 LGHNT and CDR2 FRNRAP. Trimming took off 1 base at V and 0 bases at J, with 9 bases between the two ends. The CDR3 covers 15 residues. In nucleotides, the CDR3 is TGTGCTAGTGGTTTGGGTGGGGGGATGAACACTGAAGCTTTCTTT. This gives the protein CASGLGGGMNTEAFF.

The CDR3 loop is CASSSQSSGANVLTF. The CDR3 nucleotides are TGCGCCAGCAGCTCACAGAGCTCTGGGGCCAACGTCCTGACTTTC. The chain uses TRBV5-1 and TRBJ2-6; D unresolved. Trimming took 3 bases from V and 0 from J, leaving 7 bases between them. Germline V gene data show CDR1 as SGHRS and CDR2 as YFSETQ. CDR3 size: 15 residues.

The chain joins TRBV6-5 to TRBJ2-7, with unresolved D. The CDR3 runs 15 residues. CDR1 and CDR2 (germline): MNHEY, SVGAGI. V was trimmed by 0 bases and J by 2 bases, leaving 11 bases between them. The CDR3 protein is CASSYSRRAAYEQYF. DNA of the CDR3: TGTGCCAGCAGTTACTCGAGACGTGCAGCCTACGAGCAGTACTTC.

V usage is TRBV7-9 and J usage is TRBJ2-7; 7 bases line up with TRBD2. Germline values: CDR1 SEHNR, CDR2 FQNEAQ (reference sequence). This CDR3 region has 13 residues. V shed 2 bases and J 7 bases; nucleotides not matched to a gene: 5. The CDR3 nucleotides read TGTGCCAGCAGCTTACGGGGGGTTTGGGAGCAGTACTTC. Amino acid sequence: CASSLRGVWEQYF.

This sequence joins TRBV28 and TRBJ1-5, with a weak D call TRBD1 (5 bases). Trimming took 8 bases from V and 2 from J, leaving 16 bases between them. The CDR3 loop spans 15 amino acids. The germline V gene has CDR1 MDHEN and CDR2 SYDVKM. For the CDR3, the DNA is TGTGCCAGCGATGGGGGGACGGGAGGCAATCAGCCCCAGCATTTT. It codes for CASDGGTGGNQPQHF.